This record concerns one TCR beta chain sequence. The entry originates in a study of control samples from healthy donors and cancer patients. Trimming took 5 bases from V and 6 from J; bases not matched to a gene: 9. The CDR3 spans 15 residues. Germline V CDR1 and CDR2: LNHDA, SQIVND (reference sequence). Only in-frame clones appear in the TCRdb table, and some are missing; sequencing was by immunoSEQ multiplex PCR. The sample lists some 120,000 clones, 70% to 90% occurring once. V gene TRBV19 combines with J gene TRBJ1-5, with TRBD1 identical over 8 bases. The sequenced material came from blood. The receptor was derived from a man in his fifties or sixties in good health. The CDR3 loop is CASSPVYGQGQPQHF. As DNA, the CDR3 is TGTGCCAGTAGTCCCGTTTATGGACAGGGTCAGCCCCAGCATTTT.